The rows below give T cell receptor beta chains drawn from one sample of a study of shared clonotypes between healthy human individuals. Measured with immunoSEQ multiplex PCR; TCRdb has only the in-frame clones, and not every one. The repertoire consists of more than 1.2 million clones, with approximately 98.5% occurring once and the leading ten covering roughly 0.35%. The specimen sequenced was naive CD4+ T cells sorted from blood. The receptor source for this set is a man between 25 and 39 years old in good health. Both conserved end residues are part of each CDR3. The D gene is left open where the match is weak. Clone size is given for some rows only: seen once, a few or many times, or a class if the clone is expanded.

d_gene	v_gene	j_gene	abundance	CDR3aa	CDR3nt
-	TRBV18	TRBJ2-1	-	CASSPQGINEQFF	TGTGCCAGCTCACCACAAGGGATCAATGAGCAGTTCTTC
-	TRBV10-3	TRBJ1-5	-	CAISESWGGQPQHF	TGTGCCATCAGTGAGTCCTGGGGCGGTCAGCCCCAGCATTTT
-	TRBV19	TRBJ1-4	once	CASSIDSTSNEKLFF	TGTGCCAGTAGTATAGATTCCACGTCTAATGAAAAACTGTTTTTT
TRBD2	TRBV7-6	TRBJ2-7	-	CASSLGLAGDEQYF	TGTGCCAGCAGCTTAGGCCTAGCGGGAGACGAGCAGTACTTC
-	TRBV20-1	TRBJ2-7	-	CALQGSREQYF	TGCGCCCTCCAAGGGAGCCGCGAGCAGTACTTC
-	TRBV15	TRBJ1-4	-	CATSRGQGEKLFF	TGTGCCACCAGCAGAGGGCAGGGGGAAAAACTGTTTTTT
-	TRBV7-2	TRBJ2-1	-	CASSPLPGFEKDEQFF	TGTGCCAGCAGCCCCTTGCCGGGCTTCGAAAAGGATGAGCAGTTCTTC
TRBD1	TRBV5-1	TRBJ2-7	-	CASSVPGQGAYEQYF	TGCGCCAGCAGCGTCCCGGGACAGGGTGCCTACGAGCAGTACTTC
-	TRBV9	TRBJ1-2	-	CASSVGPQLGGYTF	TGTGCCAGCAGCGTAGGGCCCCAGTTGGGAGGCTACACCTTC
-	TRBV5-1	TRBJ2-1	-	CASSIQGIYNEQFF	TGCGCCAGCAGTATTCAGGGAATTTACAATGAGCAGTTCTTC
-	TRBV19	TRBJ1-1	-	CASSRGGRNTEAFF	TGTGCCAGTAGCCGAGGGGGGCGGAACACTGAAGCTTTCTTT
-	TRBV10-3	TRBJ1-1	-	CAIRGTGTNTEAFF	TGTGCCATCAGGGGTACAGGGACGAACACTGAAGCTTTCTTT
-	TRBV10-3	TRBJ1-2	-	CAISEPDLNYGYTF	TGTGCCATCAGTGAGCCCGACCTTAACTATGGCTACACCTTC
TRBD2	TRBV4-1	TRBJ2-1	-	CASSQERLADFNEQFF	TGCGCCAGCAGCCAAGAGAGACTAGCGGACTTCAATGAGCAGTTCTTC
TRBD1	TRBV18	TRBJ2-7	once	CASSPLGLGTGTYEQYF	TGTGCCAGCTCTCCCTTGGGTTTAGGGACAGGCACCTACGAGCAGTACTTC
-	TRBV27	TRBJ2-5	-	CASSLDLRGETQYF	TGTGCCAGCAGTTTAGATTTACGGGGAGAGACCCAGTACTTC
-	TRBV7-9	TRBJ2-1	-	CASSPASPVSNEQFF	TGTGCCAGCAGCCCCGCGAGCCCGGTCAGCAATGAGCAGTTCTTC